This T cell receptor (beta chain) was identified in a study of graft-versus-host responses after intestinal transplantation. Study results and caveats: Recipient marrow harbored GvH clones, some of which surfaced first in ileum or blood.

Method: immunoSEQ multiplex PCR; TCRdb's copy keeps in-frame clones and lacks some. This table has about 120,000 clones, 85% to 95% appearing once. Germline loops: CDR1 MGHRA, CDR2 YSYEKL. This CDR3 is 17 amino acids long. The ends were cut back, 0 bases at V and 1 base at J, with 15 bases in the middle. For this clone: The antigen remains undetermined.

The sequence was collected from a human donor who received an intestinal transplant. The chain employs TRBV4-1 and TRBJ2-5; a possible D gene is TRBD1 (6 bases). Here the sequenced sample was unstimulated CD8+ T cells sorted from spleen or lymph node cells, taken before intestinal transplant. The CDR3 reads CASSQEYRVSRQETQYF. The CDR3 DNA reads TGCGCCAGCAGCCAAGAATACAGGGTCTCCCGCCAAGAGACCCAGTACTTC.